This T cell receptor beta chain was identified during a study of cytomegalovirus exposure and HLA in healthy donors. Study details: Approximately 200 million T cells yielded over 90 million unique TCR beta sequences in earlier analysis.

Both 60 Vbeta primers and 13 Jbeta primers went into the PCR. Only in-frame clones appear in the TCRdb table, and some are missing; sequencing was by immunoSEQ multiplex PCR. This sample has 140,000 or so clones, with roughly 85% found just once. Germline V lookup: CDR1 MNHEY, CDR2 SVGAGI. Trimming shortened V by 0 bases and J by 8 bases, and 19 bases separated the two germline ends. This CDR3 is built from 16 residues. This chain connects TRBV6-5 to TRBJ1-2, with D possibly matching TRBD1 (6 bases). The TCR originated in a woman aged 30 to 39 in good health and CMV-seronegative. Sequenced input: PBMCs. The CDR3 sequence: CASSYSQGPELIGYTF. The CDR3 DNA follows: TGTGCCAGCAGTTACTCACAGGGCCCAGAGTTAATAGGCTACACCTTC.